The clone carrying this TCR beta chain was recorded a few times. Its antigen is undetermined. This CDR3 has 15 residues. V dropped 5 bases and J dropped 4 bases, with 18 bases sitting between them. Germline CDR1 and CDR2: MNHGY and SAAAGT. The source of the sample is a study of T cells in localized non-small cell lung cancer. The study, taken as a whole, reports: Uninvolved adjacent lung showed peak T cell clonality, exceeding tumor.

Sequencing used immunoSEQ multiplex PCR; TCRdb keeps in-frame clones, though not all of them. The table records roughly 2,000 clones, under 25% of them present only once. The source is a female donor at least 60 years old with stage I lung adenocarcinoma. The specimen comprised normal lung tissue next to the tumor, sampled before any cancer treatment. This sequence joins TRBV6-8 and TRBJ2-7; D tentatively reads TRBD1 or TRBD2 (6 bases each). The CDR3 sequence: CASSPRFGGRYEQYF. In DNA, the CDR3 is TGTGCCAGCAGTCCCCGGTTCGGGGGCCGTTACGAGCAGTACTTC.